This T cell receptor (beta chain) appears in the sequencing data of a study of CD8+ T cells in alopecia areata. RNA extraction and reverse transcription yielded cDNA as sequencing template. Assay: immunoSEQ multiplex PCR; the TCRdb copy retains only in-frame clones and omits some. Of fewer than 250,000 clones in the sample, roughly two fifths were seen once. This clone showed up many times. The length of the CDR3 is 15 residues. Germline V CDR1 and CDR2: LNHNV, YYDKDF (reference sequence). V lost 5 bases and J lost 3, with 16 bases in between. Treatment meaning: oral pan-JAK inhibitor, 5-10 mg twice daily.

The chain couples TRBV15 to TRBJ1-1, with D possibly TRBD1 on 6 matching bases. The receptor was derived from a human donor with alopecia areata. This sample comprised CD4+ T cells sorted from blood, obtained between weeks 30 and 35, from a patient treated with tofacitinib. CDR3 protein: CATSLGRGLHTEAFF. CDR3 DNA: TGTGCCACCAGCTTAGGTCGGGGGCTGCACACTGAAGCTTTCTTT.